Below, 5 T cell receptor beta chains from the same sample are listed, as sequenced in a study of glioma-infiltrating T cells. TCR alpha and beta CDR3 regions were amplified from RNA using iRepertoire nested multiplex PCR. In TCRdb, the multiplex PCR reads were re-called with MiXCR into one record per CDR3 protein. This sample has more than 90,000 distinct CDR3 sequences, with around 42% found just once. The material sequenced was glioma tissue, nonneoplastic brain tissue, or PBMCs (not recorded which). Source of these receptors: a human donor with low-grade glioma or glioblastoma, undergoing nonglioma brain surgery, or in good health (not recorded which).

The chain carries TRBV6-2 or TRBV6-3 and TRBJ2-7, with D tentatively TRBD2 (6 bases). The CDR3 extends over 13 amino acids. The V end was cut by 5 bases, the J end by 4 bases, with 12 bases between. Per germline, CDR1 MNHEY and CDR2 SVGEGT. DNA of the CDR3: TGTGCCAGCAGTCACTTGGAGGGGTACGAGCAGTACTTC. This gives the protein CASSHLEGYEQYF.

Many counts were recorded for this clonotype. The chain recombines TRBV14 with TRBJ1-1; a weak D match, TRBD1 (5 bases). Trimming took 1 base from V and 0 from J, leaving 18 bases between them. The length of the CDR3 is 18 residues. Germline loops: CDR1 SGHDN, CDR2 FVKESK. CDR3 region: CASSQGERQIGMNTEAFF. The CDR3 bases are TGTGCCAGCAGCCAAGGGGAAAGACAGATAGGGATGAACACTGAAGCTTTCTTT.

This clonotype was recorded a few times. The CDR3 carries no conserved terminal phenylalanine or tryptophan, so it likely arises from a read error. J is TRBJ2-3 and V is TRBV20-1; no clear D. The CDR3 spans 14 residues. Germline V gene sequence: CDR1 DFQATT, CDR2 SNEGSKA (reference sequence). Trimming shortened V by 4 bases and J by 4 bases, and 15 bases separated the two germline ends. This CDR3 reads CSATHHPLADTQYL. The CDR3 DNA reads TGCAGTGCTACCCATCACCCTCTAGCAGATACGCAGTATCTT.

There are many counts of this clonotype. The V gene is TRBV24-1, the J gene TRBJ1-5; tentatively, D is TRBD1 (6 bases). Germline V CDR1 and CDR2: KGHDR, SFDVKD. V gave up 3 bases and J gave up 1 base, with 9 bases separating them. CDR3 size: 15 residues. This CDR3 reads CATSDLTGSNQPQHF. In nucleotides, the CDR3 is TGTGCCACCAGTGATCTGACAGGAAGCAATCAGCCCCAGCATTTT.

The table lists this clonotype with many counts. CDR3 protein: CSARGGDYSNQPQHF. In nucleotides, the CDR3 is TGCAGTGCTAGGGGGGGGGACTATAGCAATCAGCCCCAGCATTTT. The V call is TRBV20-1, the J call TRBJ1-5, with D possibly being TRBD1 (5 bases). The V end lost 3 bases, the J end lost 0 bases, and 12 bases lay between the germline ends. The CDR3 consists of 15 residues. Per the germline V gene, CDR1 is DFQATT and CDR2 is SNEGSKA (reference sequence).